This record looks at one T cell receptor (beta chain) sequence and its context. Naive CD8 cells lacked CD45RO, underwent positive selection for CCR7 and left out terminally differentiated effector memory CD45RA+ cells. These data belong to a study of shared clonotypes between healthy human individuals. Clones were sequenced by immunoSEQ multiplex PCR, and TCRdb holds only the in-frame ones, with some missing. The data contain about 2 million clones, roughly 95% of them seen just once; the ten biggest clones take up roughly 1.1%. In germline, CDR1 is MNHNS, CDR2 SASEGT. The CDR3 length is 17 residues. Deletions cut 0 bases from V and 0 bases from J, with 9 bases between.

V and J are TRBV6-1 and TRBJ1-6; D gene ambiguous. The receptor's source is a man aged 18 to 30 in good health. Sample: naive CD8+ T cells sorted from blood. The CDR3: CASSEAPGSSYNSPLHF. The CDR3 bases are TGTGCCAGCAGTGAAGCGCCGGGGAGCTCCTATAATTCACCCCTCCACTTT.